The T cell receptor beta chain under discussion was sequenced for a study of shared clonotypes between healthy human individuals. Broader study findings: A reduction in generation probabilities was seen for non-shared clonotypes relative to those shared by all four donors.

For this clone: The antigen remains undetermined.

Naive CD8 cells comprised CD45RO-negative, CCR7-positively selected cells, excluding terminally differentiated effector memory CD45RA+ cells. In the study's own analysis: Filtering differed, since immunoSEQ gave only junction sequences and no quality scores. Some clones are missing from TCRdb's copy, which holds only in-frame ones; the method was immunoSEQ multiplex PCR. That table furnishes V, J and clone size, whereas the DNA furnished D and trimming. The sample has about 2.1 million clones; 85% to 95% are singletons. Sequencing was performed on naive CD8+ T cells from PBMCs. This receptor was taken from a man between 18 and 35 years old in good health. Some clones in this sample may be carry-over from other donors' samples.

CDR3: CASSLVVIEALSYNEQFF. CDR3 nucleotides: TGTGCCAGCAGCTTAGTAGTCATAGAGGCCCTCTCCTACAATGAGCAGTTCTTC. This chain connects TRBV11-2 to TRBJ2-1, with D uncertain. With 1 base removed from V and 0 bases from J, the gap between germline ends came to 16 bases. Per the germline V gene, CDR1 is SGHAT and CDR2 is FQNNGV. CDR3 length: 18 amino acids. Combining the CDR3 with reference TRBV11-2 and TRBJ2-1 gives the whole variable domain EAGVAQSPRYKIIEKRQSVAFWCNPISGHATLYWYQQILGQGPKLLIQFQNNGVVDDSQLPKDRFSAERLKGVDSTLKIQPAKLEDSAVYLCASSLVVIEALSYNEQFFGPGTRLTVL.